Presented here are 7 T cell receptor beta chains from one specimen sequenced in a study of blood T cell repertoires in COVID-19. TCRdb's table, derived via immunoSEQ multiplex PCR, lists solely in-frame clones and lacks some. The sample gives over 200,000 clones, roughly 87% of which show up once; about 1.9% is in the top ten. The specimen was peripheral blood. These receptors were collected from a man aged 35-49 years with active or convalescent COVID-19.

This sequence joins TRBV5-1 and TRBJ1-1, with 8 bases identical to TRBD1. After removal of 4 bases from V and 0 bases from J, the junction contained 8 bases not matched to a gene. The CDR3 spans 16 residues. CDR1 and CDR2 from the germline V gene are SGHRS and YFSETQ. DNA of the CDR3: TGCGCCAGCAGCGCCGGGACAGGCGGCCTGAACACTGAAGCTTTCTTT. Protein sequence: CASSAGTGGLNTEAFF.

This rearrangement joins TRBV6-1 to TRBJ1-1, with TRBD1 matching 9 bases. Trimming at V came to 2 bases and at J to 0 bases, leaving 13 bases not matched to a gene. This CDR3 has 19 residues. Germline V gives CDR1 MNHNS, CDR2 SASEGT. The CDR3 reads CASSEKGGTGIEMNTEAFF. The CDR3 DNA is TGTGCCAGCAGTGAAAAAGGCGGGACAGGGATAGAAATGAACACTGAAGCTTTCTTT.

This chain uses TRBV28 with TRBJ2-7, with 10 bases lining up with TRBD1. Germline loops: CDR1 MDHEN, CDR2 SYDVKM. Trimming took 4 bases from V and 1 from J; bases not matched to a gene: 16. This CDR3 has 19 residues. The CDR3 DNA reads TGTGCCAGCAGTTCTTGGGACAGGGGACCACGTAAGGGATCCTACGAGCAGTACTTC. It translates to CASSSWDRGPRKGSYEQYF. The full variable domain, with the rest looked up from reference TRBV28 and TRBJ2-7, is DVKVTQSSRYLVKRTGEKVFLECVQDMDHENMFWYRQDPGLGLRLIYFSYDVKMKEKGDIPEGYSVSREKKERFSLILESASTNQTSMYLCASSSWDRGPRKGSYEQYFGPGTRLTVT.

This clone has a single count. The V gene is TRBV3-1 (or the pseudogene TRBV3-2), the J gene TRBJ1-3; the D is unclear. The CDR3 has 16 amino acids. V lost 1 base and J 2 bases, leaving 12 bases between the germline ends. In germline, CDR1 is LGHDT, CDR2 YNNKEL (reference sequence). The CDR3 spells CASSQVPGRAGNTIYF. CDR3 nucleotide sequence: TGTGCCAGCAGCCAAGTGCCGGGAAGGGCTGGAAACACCATATATTTT.

This clone showed up just once. This rearrangement joins TRBV5-4 to TRBJ2-7; 7 positions agree with TRBD1. With V trimmed by 3 bases and J by 4 bases, 7 bases remained unmatched. Germline V lookup: CDR1 SGHNT, CDR2 YYREEE (reference sequence). The CDR3 length is 14 residues. CDR3 coding DNA: TGTGCCAGCAGCTCGAAAGGGGGCTGGTACGAGCAGTACTTC. This sequence encodes CASSSKGGWYEQYF.

This chain joins TRBV28 and TRBJ2-3, with 16 bases matching TRBD2. Germline CDR1 reads MDHEN; CDR2 reads SYDVKM. CDR3 size: 17 residues. V gave up 1 base and J gave up 5 bases; unmatched junction bases: 3. The CDR3 bases are TGTGCCAGCAGTTTATCGGGACTAGCGGGGGGGCGAGATACGCAGTATTTT. Its translation is CASSLSGLAGGRDTQYF.

The V and J genes are TRBV29-1 and TRBJ2-3; D is possibly TRBD2 (6 bases). Germline CDR1 SQVTM, CDR2 ANQGSEA. The CDR3 has 15 residues. Trimming shortened V by 2 bases and J by 2 bases, and 14 bases separated the two germline ends. This CDR3 reads CSVESSTGVTDTQYF. The CDR3 DNA is TGCAGCGTTGAATCCAGTACGGGAGTCACAGATACGCAGTATTTT.